This is a list of T cell receptor beta chains from one sample in a study of blood T cell repertoires in COVID-19. Data came from immunoSEQ multiplex PCR; TCRdb stores just in-frame clones and leaves some out. This table has some 180,000 clones, approximately 90% appearing once. Material for sequencing was peripheral blood. All receptors come from a man in his forties or fifties with COVID-19, enrolled during active disease. Both conserved end residues are part of each CDR3. Each record gives: CDR3 protein, CDR3 DNA, J gene, D gene, clone size, V gene. A D gene is named only where the DNA matches it firmly. Clone sizes are given selectively: once, few, many, or a class where the clone is expanded.

CASSEVTGQGNEAFF TGTGCCAGCAGTGAAGTCACCGGACAGGGCAATGAAGCTTTCTTT TRBJ1-1 TRBD1 - TRBV6-1
CASSLEAGVRTDTQYF TGTGCCAGCAGCTTAGAAGCGGGAGTGAGGACAGATACGCAGTATTTT TRBJ2-3 TRBD2 - TRBV7-9
CAWERGDEQFF TGTGCCTGGGAGCGGGGGGACGAGCAGTTCTTC TRBJ2-1 TRBD2 - TRBV30
CASSKTGTSGNYEQYF TGTGCCAGCAGCAAAACCGGGACTAGCGGGAACTACGAGCAGTACTTC TRBJ2-7 TRBD2 - TRBV7-8
CASSLKERNEQFF TGTGCCAGCAGCTTAAAAGAGCGTAATGAGCAGTTCTTC TRBJ2-1 - - TRBV11-3
CASSSIGAGGFLTYEQYF TGTGCCAGCAGCTCCATTGGGGCAGGGGGCTTCCTTACCTACGAGCAGTACTTC TRBJ2-7 TRBD1 - TRBV14
CASRGQEDQPQHF TGTGCCAGCAGAGGACAGGAGGATCAGCCCCAGCATTTT TRBJ1-5 TRBD1 - TRBV27
CASSQAGQSTGELFF TGCGCCAGCAGCCAAGCTGGACAGTCGACCGGGGAGCTGTTTTTT TRBJ2-2 - - TRBV4-1
CASGGLTIYTQYF TGTGCCAGCGGGGGCCTCACGATTTATACGCAGTATTTT TRBJ2-3 - - TRBV7-2
CASSLAGGGLILTEAFF TGCGCCAGCAGCTTGGCCGGCGGGGGCTTGATTTTGACTGAAGCTTTCTTT TRBJ1-1 - - TRBV5-1
CASSFGTSGGVNTGELFF TGCGCCAGCAGCTTCGGGACTAGCGGGGGGGTGAACACCGGGGAGCTGTTTTTT TRBJ2-2 TRBD2 - TRBV5-1
CASHPGNGIEQYF TGTGCCAGCCACCCGGGGAACGGGATAGAGCAGTACTTC TRBJ2-7 - - TRBV28
CATSPFGDRNTDTQYF TGTGCCACCAGTCCGTTTGGGGACAGAAACACAGATACGCAGTATTTT TRBJ2-3 TRBD1 - TRBV24-1
CASSFLQVNEKLFF TGTGCCAGCAGCTTCTTACAAGTTAATGAAAAACTGTTTTTT TRBJ1-4 - - TRBV7-9
CAWTRTAGNTIYF TGTGCCTGGACTAGGACAGCAGGAAACACCATATATTTT TRBJ1-3 - - TRBV30
CASSQEQGLLMNTEAFF TGTGCCAGCAGCCAAGAGCAGGGACTACTTATGAACACTGAAGCTTTCTTT TRBJ1-1 - few TRBV3-1/TRBV3-2
CASSAWANNQPQHF TGTGCCAGCAGTGCTTGGGCCAACAATCAGCCCCAGCATTTT TRBJ1-5 - - TRBV2
CASSIQGSFGSGANVLTF TGTGCCAGCAGTATACAGGGCAGCTTTGGCTCTGGGGCCAACGTCCTGACTTTC TRBJ2-6 - - TRBV9
CASKRQGVTTSGYTF TGTGCCAGTAAACGACAGGGGGTCACGACGAGTGGCTACACCTTC TRBJ1-2 TRBD1 - TRBV19
CASSLRTGYSPLHF TGTGCCAGCAGTTTGAGGACAGGGTATTCACCCCTCCACTTT TRBJ1-6 TRBD1 - TRBV28
CASRDGDRGISNQPQHF TGTGCCAGCAGAGATGGGGACAGGGGGATTAGCAATCAGCCCCAGCATTTT TRBJ1-5 TRBD1 - TRBV11-3
CASSTRQAHQPQHF TGTGCCAGCAGCACGAGACAGGCGCATCAGCCCCAGCATTTT TRBJ1-5 - - TRBV5-6
CSARAGEQFF TGCAGTGCTAGAGCGGGTGAGCAGTTCTTC TRBJ2-1 - - TRBV20-1
CASSLTAGLAGVEQYF TGTGCCAGCAGCCTAACCGCGGGACTAGCGGGAGTCGAGCAGTACTTC TRBJ2-7 TRBD2 - TRBV7-9
CASSFYMNIQYF TGTGCCAGTAGTTTTTATATGAACATTCAGTACTTC TRBJ2-4 - - TRBV19
CASSQEPGVRFSTNEKLFF TGTGCCAGCAGCCAAGAACCGGGGGTTAGATTCTCTACTAATGAAAAACTGTTTTTT TRBJ1-4 - - TRBV4-2
CASSAGRDSTDTQYF TGTGCCAGCTCGGCGGGGCGGGATAGCACAGATACGCAGTATTTT TRBJ2-3 - - TRBV2